The 29 T cell receptor beta chains reported below all come from one sample, sequenced in a study of blood T cell repertoires in COVID-19. Clones were sequenced by immunoSEQ multiplex PCR, and TCRdb holds only the in-frame ones, with some missing. The repertoire holds fewer than 75,000 clones, over 80% seen once, with 35% to 50% in the top ten. Sequencing input: peripheral blood. The receptors originated from a human donor in a cohort sampled during active COVID-19.

This sequence joins TRBV18 and TRBJ1-2; no clear D. The CDR3 runs 14 residues. The ends were cut back, 0 bases at V and 8 bases at J, with 13 bases in the middle. In germline, CDR1 is KGHSH, CDR2 LQKENI. The CDR3 DNA sequence: TGTGCCAGCTCACCACCTCGGGTGCGCTGGGGCTACACCTTC. It is translated as CASSPPRVRWGYTF. Variable domain in full (rest from reference TRBV18 and TRBJ1-2): NAGVMQNPRHLVRRRGQEARLRCSPMKGHSHVYWYRQLPEEGLKFMVYLQKENIIDESGMPKERFSAEFPKEGPSILRIQQVVRGDSAAYFCASSPPRVRWGYTFGSGTRLTVV.

V is TRBV11-2 and J is TRBJ2-7; possible D gene TRBD1, 6 bases. Germline V gene lookup returns CDR1 SGHAT and CDR2 FQNNGV. This CDR3 spans 17 amino acids. V was pared by 5 bases and J by 3 bases, with 23 bases between. This chain's CDR3 is CASSPQPGQQGYYEQYF. CDR3 nucleotides: TGTGCCAGCAGCCCTCAGCCGGGACAACAAGGATACTACGAGCAGTACTTC.

The chain combines TRBV29-1 with TRBJ2-7; 10 bases are a match to TRBD2. Losses at the gene ends were 6 bases for V and 2 bases for J; bases not matched to a gene: 10. Germline CDR1 reads SQVTM; CDR2 reads ANQGSEA. This CDR3 is 15 amino acids long. The CDR3: CSVGGLAGATYEQYF. The DNA for the CDR3 is TGCAGCGTGGGGGGCCTAGCGGGGGCGACCTACGAGCAGTACTTC.

CDR3 loop: CASSLQGVTYEQYF. DNA of the CDR3: TGTGCCAGCAGCTTACAGGGGGTCACCTACGAGCAGTACTTC. This chain connects TRBV11-2 to TRBJ2-7, with 7 nucleotides matching TRBD1. The CDR3 sequence is 14 residues long. The trim removed 2 bases at V and 2 bases at J, leaving 3 bases unmatched. Germline assignment: CDR1 SGHAT and CDR2 FQNNGV.

The chain is built from TRBV4-2 and TRBJ2-7; 9 bases agree with TRBD1. V shed 1 base and J 4 bases; nucleotides not matched to a gene: 2. The CDR3 is made up of 14 amino acids. CDR1 is LGHNA and CDR2 is YNFKEQ in the germline V gene. CDR3 in amino acids: CASSQGQGVYEQYF. CDR3 bases: TGTGCCAGCAGCCAAGGACAGGGGGTTTACGAGCAGTACTTC.

The rearrangement uses TRBV6-2 or TRBV6-3 and TRBJ1-5; D perhaps matches TRBD1 (6 bases). Trimming removed 5 bases from V and 3 bases from J, with 17 bases in between. Germline CDR1 and CDR2: MNHEY and SVGEGT. The CDR3 spans 16 residues. The CDR3 DNA is TGTGCCAGCAGTCAATATCCACAGGGAAACAATCAGCCCCAGCATTTT. This gives the protein CASSQYPQGNNQPQHF.

CDR3 region: CASSFLPGLAGDEQFF. The DNA for the CDR3 is TGTGCCAGCAGCTTCCTGCCGGGACTAGCGGGCGATGAGCAGTTCTTC. The V and J genes are TRBV11-1 and TRBJ2-1; the match to TRBD2 covers 12 bases. CDR1 SGHAT and CDR2 FQDESV come from the germline V gene (reference sequence). After removal of 3 bases from V and 8 bases from J, the junction contained 8 bases not matched to a gene. The CDR3 consists of 16 residues.

This rearrangement joins TRBV7-9 to TRBJ2-7; 8 bases are a match to TRBD2. CDR3 length: 15 amino acids. Trimming took 1 base from V and 5 from J; bases not matched to a gene: 7. Germline loops: CDR1 SEHNR, CDR2 FQNEAQ (reference sequence). The CDR3 region is CASSLGTGGAHEQYF. DNA of the CDR3: TGTGCCAGCAGCTTAGGGACGGGGGGGGCCCACGAGCAGTACTTC. The complete variable domain, with remaining parts taken from reference TRBV7-9 and TRBJ2-7, reads DTGVSQNPRHKITKRGQNVTFRCDPISEHNRLYWYRQTLGQGPEFLTYFQNEAQLEKSRLLSDRFSAERPKGSFSTLEIQRTEQGDSAMYLCASSLGTGGAHEQYFGPGTRLTVT.

This clone was counted once. The chain combines TRBV23-1 with TRBJ1-2, with 7 bases matching TRBD1. TRBV23-1 qualifies as an ORF whose function is uncertain. V was pared by 2 bases and J by 7 bases, with 4 bases of the junction left unmatched. CDR3 length: 13 residues. CDR3 sequence: CASSQHRGPGYTF. The CDR3 DNA is TGCGCCAGCAGTCAACATAGGGGGCCTGGCTACACCTTC.

The rearrangement joins TRBV5-5 to TRBJ2-7; possibly TRBD1 for D (6 bases). Trimming stripped 4 bases from V and 1 base from J, with 18 bases between. Germline V gene sequence: CDR1 SGHKS, CDR2 YYEKEE (reference sequence). The CDR3 runs to 16 residues. This CDR3 reads CASSRAARGASYEQYF. The CDR3 nucleotides read TGTGCCAGCAGCCGAGCCGCCAGGGGCGCTTCCTACGAGCAGTACTTC.

This sequence joins TRBV30 and TRBJ1-3; the D gene is possibly TRBD1 (5 bases). This CDR3 comprises 15 residues. The germline V gene encodes CDR1 GTSNPN and CDR2 SVGIG (reference sequence). V was cut by 1 base and J by 13 bases, with 23 bases left in between. DNA for the CDR3: TGTGCCTGGAGTGGCGAAGCCTCAGGGCGTCTCACGATATATTTT. As protein: CAWSGEASGRLTIYF.

This clone is a singleton in its sample. The J gene is TRBJ2-7, the V gene TRBV11-2; 7 positions agree with TRBD2. Per the germline V gene, CDR1 is SGHAT and CDR2 is FQNNGV. CDR3 length: 15 residues. The trim removed 0 bases at V and 1 base at J, leaving 3 bases unmatched. CDR3 loop: CASSLDRTRSYEQYF. CDR3 DNA: TGTGCCAGCAGCTTAGATCGGACTAGATCCTACGAGCAGTACTTC.

This clone was detected only once. The V and J genes are TRBV5-1 and TRBJ2-2; 9 bases are a match to TRBD1. Germline V gene sequence: CDR1 SGHRS, CDR2 YFSETQ. This CDR3 spans 15 amino acids. Unmatched junction bases numbered 7, after V lost 4 bases and J lost 6 bases. The CDR3 reads CASSLGQGWAGELFF. The DNA of the CDR3 is TGCGCCAGCAGCCTCGGACAGGGGTGGGCCGGGGAGCTGTTTTTT. Full variable domain (missing parts from reference TRBV5-1 and TRBJ2-2): KAGVTQTPRYLIKTRGQQVTLSCSPISGHRSVSWYQQTPGQGLQFLFEYFSETQRNKGNFPGRFSGRQFSNSRSEMNVSTLELGDSALYLCASSLGQGWAGELFFGEGSRLTVL.

The gene calls are TRBV6-6 and TRBJ1-5; no clear D. From germline, CDR1 is MNHNY and CDR2 SVGAGI (reference sequence). The CDR3 sequence is 11 residues long. V was cut by 6 bases and J by 9 bases, with 9 bases left in between. CDR3 residues: CASRARGPQHF. Written as DNA, the CDR3 is TGTGCCAGCAGAGCCCGGGGGCCCCAGCATTTT.

CDR3 sequence (DNA): TGTGCCAGCAGCGTATCACATCTGAACACCGGGGAGCTGTTTTTT. Translating gives CASSVSHLNTGELFF. The chain links TRBV9 to TRBJ2-2; D gene ambiguous. The germline CDR1 and CDR2 sequences are SGDLS and YYNGEE. Between the trimmed V and J ends, which lost 1 base and 1 base, there was a span of 8 bases. The CDR3 runs 15 residues. Together with reference TRBV9 and TRBJ2-2, the CDR3 gives the full variable domain: DSGVTQTPKHLITATGQRVTLRCSPRSGDLSVYWYQQSLDQGLQFLIQYYNGEERAKGNILERFSAQQFPDLHSELNLSSLELGDSALYFCASSVSHLNTGELFFGEGSRLTVL.

The CDR3 DNA sequence: TGTGCCAGCAGCTTAGGCCCTAGCGGGGGAGAGACCCAGTACTTC. Its translation: CASSLGPSGGETQYF. V and J are TRBV7-2 and TRBJ2-5, with TRBD2 matching over 10 bases. The length of the CDR3 is 15 residues. With 1 base clipped from V and 4 bases from J, the junction kept 3 bases outside the gene matches. Germline CDR1 SGHTA, CDR2 FQGNSA.

The chain couples TRBV6-6 to TRBJ2-3; 8 bases map to TRBD2. This CDR3 comprises 14 residues. The germline V gene has CDR1 MNHNY and CDR2 SVGAGI (reference sequence). Germline trimming cut 6 bases from V and 3 bases from J; bases unmatched to any gene: 5. The CDR3 sequence is CASSPSGGTDTQYF. The DNA of the CDR3 is TGTGCCAGCAGCCCCTCGGGGGGGACAGATACGCAGTATTTT.

The chain joins TRBV4-3 to TRBJ1-2; D call uncertain. V lost 0 bases and J lost 8, with 16 bases in between. Germline lookup yields CDR1 LGHNA and CDR2 YSLEER. The CDR3 is 15 amino acids. In DNA, the CDR3 is TGCGCCAGCAGCCAAGAAGTAGGATCTGGGGAGGGCTACACCTTC. This encodes CASSQEVGSGEGYTF.

This rearrangement joins TRBV3-1 (or the pseudogene TRBV3-2) to TRBJ2-7, with a tentative D call TRBD1 (5 bases). This CDR3 has 12 residues. V was shortened by 5 bases and J by 2 bases, with 7 bases between the two germline ends. The germline V gene has CDR1 LGHDT and CDR2 YNNKEL (reference sequence). The CDR3 bases are TGTGCCAGCAGCTTGACAGCCTACGAGCAGTACTTC. Translated: CASSLTAYEQYF.

Written as DNA, the CDR3 is TGTGCCAGCTCCCCGTTAGAGACCGGCGGCACTAATGAAAAACTGTTTTTT. Amino acid sequence: CASSPLETGGTNEKLFF. V is TRBV18 and J is TRBJ1-4; D ambiguous. The V end lost 6 bases, the J end lost 2 bases, and 19 bases lay between the germline ends. This CDR3 is built from 17 residues. CDR1 and CDR2 (germline): KGHSH, LQKENI. Filled out from reference TRBV18 and TRBJ1-4, the complete variable domain reads NAGVMQNPRHLVRRRGQEARLRCSPMKGHSHVYWYRQLPEEGLKFMVYLQKENIIDESGMPKERFSAEFPKEGPSILRIQQVVRGDSAAYFCASSPLETGGTNEKLFFGSGTQLSVL.

The gene calls are TRBV25-1 and TRBJ1-2; D may be TRBD1 (5 bases). This CDR3 region has 12 residues. With 8 bases removed from V and 8 bases from J, the gap between germline ends came to 15 bases. The germline V gene encodes CDR1 MGHDK and CDR2 SYGVNS. The CDR3 DNA sequence: TGTGCCAGCCGGTCCGGGCAGGGCGGCTACACCTTC. It codes for CASRSGQGGYTF.

The rearrangement uses TRBV5-1 and TRBJ2-3; maybe TRBD2 (6 bases). Germline-derived CDR1 and CDR2 are SGHRS and YFSETQ. V shed 0 bases and J shed 2 bases, with 10 bases lying between them. This CDR3 spans 15 amino acids. The CDR3 region has the DNA TGCGCCAGCAGCTTGGGAGCGGGTTTCACAGATACGCAGTATTTT. Protein sequence: CASSLGAGFTDTQYF.

J is TRBJ2-5 and V is TRBV5-1, with 8 bases fitting TRBD1. CDR3 length: 13 residues. Germline CDR1 reads SGHRS; CDR2 reads YFSETQ. Trimming at V came to 2 bases and at J to 13 bases, leaving 10 bases not matched to a gene. The CDR3 nucleotides read TGCGCCAGCAGCTTTGACAGGGGACCACCTGGGTACTTC. This sequence encodes CASSFDRGPPGYF.

This clone was seen a single time. This rearrangement joins TRBV6-6 to TRBJ1-2; TRBD1 aligns across 10 bases. Germline V CDR1 and CDR2: MNHNY, SVGAGI (reference sequence). The CDR3 loop spans 13 amino acids. V dropped 6 bases and J dropped 6; count of bases not matched to a gene: 4. The CDR3 sequence: CASSRQGADGYTF. CDR3 DNA sequence: TGTGCCAGCAGCCGACAGGGGGCGGATGGCTACACCTTC.

This chain connects TRBV7-9 to TRBJ1-2, with D tentatively TRBD1 (5 bases). Germline CDR1 and CDR2: SEHNR and FQNEAQ (reference sequence). V was clipped by 5 bases and J by 3 bases, with 16 bases between them. CDR3 length: 15 amino acids. CDR3 nucleotides: TGTGCCAGCAGCCCTGGTCAGGGTCCCCACTATGGCTACACCTTC. This sequence encodes CASSPGQGPHYGYTF.

The sample holds a few counts of this clone. This chain joins TRBV4-1 and TRBJ2-5; the D gene is possibly TRBD2 (5 bases). CDR3 length: 14 amino acids. Germline V CDR1 and CDR2: MGHRA, YSYEKL. Trimming cost V 1 base and J 2 bases, with 8 bases left between them. CDR3 amino acids: CASSQAGIQETQYF. The CDR3 DNA is TGCGCCAGCAGCCAAGCCGGGATTCAAGAGACCCAGTACTTC.

The gene calls are TRBV4-1 and TRBJ1-1; perhaps TRBD1 as D (5 bases). From germline, CDR1 is MGHRA and CDR2 YSYEKL. This CDR3 comprises 16 residues. With 4 bases removed from V and 4 bases from J, the gap between germline ends came to 19 bases. In DNA, the CDR3 is TGCGCCAGCAGCCCTCAGACGGGGGGTCGGGCCACTGAAGCTTTCTTT. Translating it yields CASSPQTGGRATEAFF.

The rearrangement joins TRBV20-1 to TRBJ1-1; D ambiguous. The CDR3 runs 11 residues. In germline, CDR1 is DFQATT, CDR2 SNEGSKA (reference sequence). Trimming shortened V by 0 bases and J by 11 bases, and 10 bases separated the two germline ends. The CDR3 coding sequence is TGCAGTGCTAGAGATAGGCAGGATGCTTTCTTT. Translated: CSARDRQDAFF.

J is TRBJ2-2 and V is TRBV24-1; 7 bases are shared with TRBD1. The germline gives CDR1 KGHDR, CDR2 SFDVKD. The CDR3 sequence is 15 residues long. Losses at the gene ends were 3 bases for V and 5 bases for J; bases not matched to a gene: 5. The CDR3 nucleotides are TGTGCCACCAGTGATACAGGGGAAGGGACCGGGGAGCTGTTTTTT. Translated: CATSDTGEGTGELFF.